This T cell receptor beta chain was profiled in a study of blood T cell repertoires in COVID-19. The wider study: The United States, Italy and Spain provided the acute and convalescent COVID-19 samples. T cells, B-cell-depleted T cells, or PBMCs supplied cDNA or gDNA.

The CDR3 is made up of 16 amino acids. V dropped 6 bases and J dropped 0; count of bases not matched to a gene: 7. Per the germline V gene, CDR1 is MNHEY and CDR2 is SMNVEV (reference sequence). Per the original data handling: Counts of nucleated cells, estimated from reference gene primer amplification, were obtained. TCRdb's table, derived via immunoSEQ multiplex PCR, lists solely in-frame clones and lacks some. V, J and clone size are those of that table, while D and trimming were read from the DNA. The repertoire holds a few hundred thousand clones, with roughly nine tenths as singletons. Seattle patients were enrolled during active infection and followed longitudinally.

The material sequenced was peripheral blood. The receptor was isolated from a young woman with COVID-19, enrolled during active disease. The chain employs TRBV27 and TRBJ1-3, with TRBD1 matching over 8 bases. CDR3 loop: CASSLTGESSGNTIYF. The CDR3 DNA reads as TGTGCCAGCAGCTTGACAGGGGAAAGCTCTGGAAACACCATATATTTT.